Listed below are T cell receptor beta chains from one sample, sequenced in a study of human T cells and chemical hapten exposure. TCRdb processed the RACE reads anew with MiXCR; each CDR3 protein has one entry. Of approximately 400,000 distinct CDR3 sequences in the sample, roughly 4.8% were seen once. The sequencing used whole blood, collected in connection with sensitization to the hapten diphenylcyclopropenone (DPC). These receptors were collected from a woman in her forties or fifties with alopecia areata. Some clones in this sample may be carry-over from other donors' samples. Both conserved end residues are part of each CDR3. D genes are given only for firm matches. Clone size is shown for a subset of rows, as once, few, many or a class of expanded clone.

V gene	clone size	D gene	J gene	CDR3 DNA	CDR3 protein
TRBV7-3	many	.	TRBJ1-5	TGTGCCAGCAGCTTAACCCCCAATCAGCCCCAGCATTTT	CASSLTPNQPQHF
TRBV10-3	many	TRBD1	TRBJ1-2	TGTGCCATCAGTGCAGCACAGGGGCCCTCTAACTATGGCTACACCTTC	CAISAAQGPSNYGYTF
TRBV7-6	.	.	TRBJ2-7	TGTGCCAGCAGCCTGGTAGACGGCAGGGACTACGAGCAGTACTTC	CASSLVDGRDYEQYF
TRBV29-1	many	.	TRBJ1-1	TGCAGCGCTACTCAGGGAAACACTGAAGCTTTCTTT	CSATQGNTEAFF
TRBV29-1	many	.	TRBJ2-2	TGCAGCGCCAAGGGGGGCTCAAGCTCGAACACCGGGGAGCTGTTTTTT	CSAKGGSSSNTGELFF
TRBV2	many	.	TRBJ1-3	TGTGCCAGCACAGGAATGGGGGCCTCTGGAAACACCATATATTTT	CASTGMGASGNTIYF
TRBV20-1	many	TRBD1	TRBJ1-2	TGCAGTGCTAGAGCTTCAGGGGGCCGATATGGCTACACCTTC	CSARASGGRYGYTF
TRBV29-1	few	.	TRBJ2-2	TGCAGCGTGACGGCGAACACCGGGGAGCTGTTTTTT	CSVTANTGELFF
TRBV5-6	many	TRBD1	TRBJ2-3	TGTGCCAGCAGCTACGGGACAGGGGGTCTAGATACGCAGTATTTT	CASSYGTGGLDTQYF
TRBV5-5	many	TRBD1	TRBJ1-4	TGTGCCAGCAGCATAGCTGACAGGGGAGAACTGTTTTTT	CASSIADRGELFF
TRBV4-2	.	TRBD2	TRBJ2-1	TGTGCCAGCAGCCGCGTGGGGGGGTACAATGAGCAGTTCTTC	CASSRVGGYNEQFF
TRBV9	.	.	TRBJ2-1	TGTGCCAGCAGCTACCGGGGGCCAGGGGAAGTATACAATGAGCAGTTCTTC	CASSYRGPGEVYNEQFF
TRBV27	few	TRBD2	TRBJ2-3	TGTGCCAGCAGTTTCGGCGGGAGGCCCCAAGATACGCAGTATTTT	CASSFGGRPQDTQYF
TRBV20-1	many	.	TRBJ2-3	TGCAGTGCTAGAGATGGTGCGAGCACAGATACGCAGTATTTT	CSARDGASTDTQYF
TRBV9	.	.	TRBJ2-5	TGTGCCAGCAGCGTAGTTGGGGGACCTCAAGAGACCCAGTACTTC	CASSVVGGPQETQYF
TRBV10-3	many	.	TRBJ1-2	TGTGCCATCAGCTCATCGGGGGTGTCGGGCTATGGCTACACCTTC	CAISSSGVSGYGYTF
TRBV5-1	few	TRBD1	TRBJ2-7	TGCGCCAGCACCAAAACAGGGGCGATCTACGAGCAGTACTTC	CASTKTGAIYEQYF
TRBV30	few	.	TRBJ2-7	TGTGCCTGGAGAATGGGGCCCTACGAGCAGTACTTC	CAWRMGPYEQYF
TRBV2	few	.	TRBJ2-6	TGTGCCAGCAGTGAGGGACGGGGCTCCTGGGGCGCTGGGGCCAACGTCCTGACTTTC	CASSEGRGSWGAGANVLTF
TRBV6-1	few	TRBD1	TRBJ2-6	TGTGCCAGCAGGGCGGGACAGGGGGTTCCCTCTGGGGCCAACGTCCTGACTTTC	CASRAGQGVPSGANVLTF
TRBV28	few	.	TRBJ2-6	TGTGCCAGCAGTAAGTCGAGCTCTGGGGCCAACGTCCTGACTTTC	CASSKSSSGANVLTF
TRBV7-2	many	.	TRBJ2-1	TGTGCCAGCAGCTTAGACCTCTACAATGAGCAGTTCTTC	CASSLDLYNEQFF
TRBV29-1	many	TRBD2	TRBJ2-5	TGCAGCGCCTCAGCGGGAAGACAAGAGACCCAGTACTTC	CSASAGRQETQYF
TRBV6-1	.	.	TRBJ2-1	TGTGCCAGCAGGTTGGGGGTCCTGGGGAATGAGCAGTTCTTC	CASRLGVLGNEQFF
TRBV27	many	.	TRBJ1-6	TGTGCCAGAGCCGGGGCGCTCCACTTT	CARAGALHF
TRBV20-1	many	TRBD1	TRBJ2-1	TGCAGTGCCGCACCCTACAGGGGAAACAATGAGCAGTTCTTC	CSAAPYRGNNEQFF
TRBV24-1	many	.	TRBJ1-2	TGTGCCACCAACCAACGCGGGGAGTATGGCTACACCTTC	CATNQRGEYGYTF
TRBV28	many	TRBD2	TRBJ2-1	TGTGCCAGCAGTCCACGGGAGGGGTATAATGAGCAGTTCTTC	CASSPREGYNEQFF
TRBV28	.	.	TRBJ2-2	TGTGCCAGCAGTTTGCCCGCAACAGGGCTGGGCACCGGGGAGCTGTTTTTT	CASSLPATGLGTGELFF
TRBV12-3/TRBV12-4	many	TRBD1	TRBJ1-2	TGTGCCAGCAGTTCAGAGGGGGCCAATAACTATGGCTACACCTTC	CASSSEGANNYGYTF
TRBV11-2	many	TRBD1	TRBJ1-1	TGTGCCAGCAGCTTAGTTACAGGGGGCGTCACTGAAGCTTTCTTT	CASSLVTGGVTEAFF
TRBV19	many	.	TRBJ1-5	TGTGCCAGTAGTCCGGACAGCCTTTACAATCAGCCCCAGCATTTT	CASSPDSLYNQPQHF
TRBV7-2	.	TRBD2	TRBJ2-5	TGTGCCAGCAGCTCGGGACTAGCGGGGGGGCGAGGGACCCAGTACTTC	CASSSGLAGGRGTQYF
TRBV5-1	few	TRBD1	TRBJ1-1	TGCGCCAGCAGCCTGGGACAGGGGCAGCACGCTTTCTTT	CASSLGQGQHAFF
TRBV12-3/TRBV12-4	many	TRBD1	TRBJ1-6	TGTGCCAGCAGTCGACAGGGATTGACACCCCTCCACTTT	CASSRQGLTPLHF
TRBV15	few	.	TRBJ2-7	TGTGCCACCAGCAGAGAGGCCCCCTACGAGCAGTACTTC	CATSREAPYEQYF
TRBV20-1	few	TRBD1	TRBJ2-4	TGCAGTGCCAGGGGACAGAAAAACATTCAGTACTTC	CSARGQKNIQYF
TRBV29-1	many	.	TRBJ2-7	TGCAGCGCCAGGACAAGGGCCTCCTACGAGCAGTACTTC	CSARTRASYEQYF
TRBV7-9	many	.	TRBJ2-3	TGTGCCAGCAGCTTAGGGACAGTTGGAGATACGCAGTATTTT	CASSLGTVGDTQYF
TRBV6-1	few	TRBD1	TRBJ1-4	TGTGCCAGCAGAAACAGGGGGCTTACTGAAAAACTGTTTTTT	CASRNRGLTEKLFF
TRBV7-2	.	TRBD1	TRBJ2-1	TGTGCCAGCAGCTTAGAGGGACAGGGTCACAATGAGCAGTTCTTC	CASSLEGQGHNEQFF
TRBV28	few	TRBD1	TRBJ2-4	TGTGCCAGCAGTGCGTTTACAGGGGGATTAGCCAAAAACATTCAGTACTTC	CASSAFTGGLAKNIQYF
TRBV20-1	few	.	TRBJ2-3	TGCAGTGCAGAACAGGCGGAGACAGATACGCAGTATTTT	CSAEQAETDTQYF
TRBV6-5	many	TRBD2	TRBJ2-3	TGTGCCAGCAATCTAGCGGGAGGGAGGACAGATACGCAGTATTTT	CASNLAGGRTDTQYF
TRBV6-5	.	.	TRBJ2-1	TGTGCCAGCAGTCGTGAACGGTCCTACAATGAGCAGTTCTTC	CASSRERSYNEQFF
TRBV27	.	.	TRBJ1-1	TGTGCCAGCAGCCTGTTGGATATGAACACTGAAGCTTTCTTT	CASSLLDMNTEAFF
TRBV10-2	few	.	TRBJ2-2	TGCGCCAGCAGTGCCGGGGGGGAGCTGTTTTTT	CASSAGGELFF
TRBV29-1	many	.	TRBJ2-1	TGCAGCGGTCTTCGCGCAAATGAGTTCTTC	CSGLRANEFF
TRBV15	few	.	TRBJ2-5	TGTGCCACCAGCAGAGCCGAGACCCAGTACTTC	CATSRAETQYF
TRBV29-1	many	.	TRBJ2-1	TGCAGCGTTGTCGGGAGCTCCTACAATGAGCAGTTCTTC	CSVVGSSYNEQFF
TRBV29-1	few	TRBD2	TRBJ2-1	TGCAGCGTGCTTATAGCGGGAGTTAGGGAGCAGTTCTTC	CSVLIAGVREQFF
TRBV13	many	.	TRBJ2-5	TGTGCCAGCAGCTTAACCCGCGCAGGGCTGTACTTC	CASSLTRAGLYF
TRBV5-1	few	.	TRBJ2-1	TGCGCCAGCAGCTTGAACTCGCGGGGAGGGGACAGGGAGCAGTTCTTC	CASSLNSRGGDREQFF